This record concerns one T cell receptor beta chain sequence. Trimming stripped 0 bases from V and 2 bases from J, with 11 bases between. The germline V gene has CDR1 SEHNR and CDR2 FQNEAQ (reference sequence). The CDR3 extends over 16 amino acids. The data were produced by immunoSEQ multiplex PCR, yet TCRdb's version contains in-frame clones alone and is incomplete. The sample includes tens of thousands of clones, around 81% of them seen just once. The data derive from a study of blood T cell repertoires in COVID-19. The receptor was derived from a woman aged 55-75 years with acute or convalescent COVID-19. Sample: peripheral blood. J is TRBJ1-3 and V is TRBV7-9; D ambiguous. CDR3 bases: TGTGCCAGCAGCTTAGCTGGCAGAAATGCTGGAAACACCATATATTTT. This translates into CASSLAGRNAGNTIYF.